The following is a T cell receptor (beta chain) sequence with its context. Its antigen remains unidentified. This CDR3 is also generated by other DNA sequences in the sample. This entry is derived from a study of cytomegalovirus exposure and HLA in healthy donors. Study background: Sequencing of about 179 million T cells in an earlier analysis found around 110 million unique TCR beta sequences. Findings and limits, study-wide: One later analysis reportedly identified an Asian-associated ancestry cluster that showed fewer N-insertions than the roughly 720-donor mean.

Primers for the PCR totalled 60 Vbeta and 13 Jbeta. The assay was immunoSEQ multiplex PCR, and TCRdb's table has in-frame clones only and misses some. The sample holds 200,000 to 300,000 clones, just under 85% seen once. The CDR3 has 13 amino acids. V lost 0 bases and J 1 base, leaving 6 bases between the germline ends. Per germline, CDR1 GTSNPN and CDR2 SVGIG (reference sequence). This chain links TRBV30 with TRBJ1-1, with D hard to call. The sequenced sample consisted of PBMCs. The receptor was derived from a woman aged 35 to 49 in good health and CMV-seropositive. The CDR3 coding sequence is TGTGCCTGGAGTGTATCCCAGAACACTGAAGCTTTCTTT. Protein: CAWSVSQNTEAFF.